The clone carrying this TCR beta chain counts as medium-sized. Its antigen is undetermined. The data are from a study of T cell repertoires in cytomegalovirus infection. On the study more broadly: Both CMV infection and a matching HLA type were indicated by public TCR beta signatures.

The CDR3 is made up of 16 amino acids. Germline V lookup: CDR1 MGHDK, CDR2 SYGVNS. Deletions cut 5 bases from V and 5 bases from J, with 18 bases between. TCRdb re-analysed the reads in MiXCR, keeping a single row per CDR3 protein. Found here are approximately 150,000 distinct CDR3 sequences, 20% to 25% of them singletons; the top ten hold roughly 25%. The source is a human donor in good health (CMV status not recorded). Some clones in this sample may be carry-over from other donors' samples. The sequencing used CD8+ T cells from cultured PBMCs, collected from culture after CMV antigen stimulation. The chain employs TRBV25-1 and TRBJ2-2; D might be TRBD1 (6 bases). The chain's CDR3 is CASSFSDRRRTGELFF. CDR3 bases: TGTGCCAGCAGTTTTTCCGACAGGCGTAGGACCGGGGAGCTGTTTTTT.